Listed here are 13 T cell receptor beta chains from one sample, sequenced in a study of graft-versus-host responses after intestinal transplantation. Their target antigens are unknown. Only in-frame clones appear in the TCRdb table, and some are missing; sequencing was by immunoSEQ multiplex PCR. The sample includes 130,000 to 150,000 clones, 80% to 95% of them seen just once. The source material was unstimulated CD4+ T cells sorted from spleen or lymph node cells, sampled before intestinal transplant. The receptor set was obtained from a human donor who received an intestinal transplant.

CDR3 nucleotide sequence: TGTGCCTGGAGTCGCGGGCCCTACAATGAGCAGTTCTTC. It is translated as CAWSRGPYNEQFF. V gene TRBV30 combines with J gene TRBJ2-1; a possible D gene is TRBD2 (5 bases). The CDR3 length is 13 residues. Trimming took 2 bases from V and 2 from J, leaving 7 bases between them. In germline, CDR1 is GTSNPN, CDR2 SVGIG (reference sequence).

The gene calls are TRBV4-1 and TRBJ2-7; TRBD1 aligns across 9 bases. The CDR3 runs 15 residues. The germline V gene encodes CDR1 MGHRA and CDR2 YSYEKL. The V and J ends lost 1 base and 2 bases, in that order; junction bases with no gene match: 3. The CDR3, as DNA: TGCGCCAGCAGCCAAGCGGGGACAGGGCCCTACGAGCAGTACTTC. Translating it yields CASSQAGTGPYEQYF.

The J gene is TRBJ2-2, the V gene TRBV30; 10 nucleotides line up with TRBD2. The J segment lost 3 bases and the V segment lost 5 bases, leaving 9 bases of the junction unmatched. Germline CDR1 is GTSNPN and CDR2 is SVGIG (reference sequence). The CDR3 totals 16 residues. The CDR3 protein is CAWVYSGRRDTGELFF. The CDR3 DNA sequence: TGTGCCTGGGTTTATAGCGGGAGGAGGGACACCGGGGAGCTGTTTTTT.

V and J are TRBV19 and TRBJ1-3; TRBD1 agrees at 8 bases. With 6 bases clipped from V and 2 bases from J, the junction kept 3 bases outside the gene matches. Germline CDR1 LNHDA, CDR2 SQIVND (reference sequence). This CDR3 contains 14 residues. For the CDR3, the DNA is TGTGCCAGTAGAGCGGACAGGGCTGGAAACACCATATATTTT. Translated, it gives CASRADRAGNTIYF.

The chain combines TRBV11-2 with TRBJ2-7; D not resolved. The CDR3 covers 14 residues. V gave up 6 bases and J gave up 2 bases, with 14 bases separating them. Germline values: CDR1 SGHAT, CDR2 FQNNGV. The chain's CDR3 is CASRTSYLTYEQYF. The CDR3 coding sequence is TGTGCCAGCAGGACCTCCTACCTAACCTACGAGCAGTACTTC.

The genes are TRBV10-1 and TRBJ2-1; D unclear. V gave up 3 bases and J gave up 7 bases, with 13 bases separating them. The germline gives CDR1 WNHNN, CDR2 SYGVQD (reference sequence). The CDR3 has 14 amino acids. The CDR3 sequence is CASSDPARVNEQFF. CDR3 nucleotide sequence: TGCGCCAGCAGTGATCCAGCTCGGGTAAATGAGCAGTTCTTC.

This clone was counted a single time. The CDR3 DNA follows: TGTGCCAGCAGTTACTCCCGGACCCCCGGGAGGGAGACCCAGTACTTC. Translation gives CASSYSRTPGRETQYF. The chain uses TRBV6-5 and TRBJ2-5; 7 nucleotides align to TRBD2. V dropped 0 bases and J dropped 5; count of bases not matched to a gene: 9. The CDR3 is made up of 16 amino acids. From germline, CDR1 is MNHEY and CDR2 SVGAGI.

The chain is built from TRBV28 and TRBJ1-1; D unclear. The CDR3 spans 14 residues. The germline CDR1 and CDR2 sequences are MDHEN and SYDVKM. With 3 bases removed from V and 1 base from J, the gap between germline ends came to 9 bases. For the CDR3, the DNA is TGTGCCAGCAGTTTTGCTCCAGGGAACACTGAAGCTTTCTTT. It encodes CASSFAPGNTEAFF. Full variable domain (remainder filled in from reference TRBV28 and TRBJ1-1): DVKVTQSSRYLVKRTGEKVFLECVQDMDHENMFWYRQDPGLGLRLIYFSYDVKMKEKGDIPEGYSVSREKKERFSLILESASTNQTSMYLCASSFAPGNTEAFFGQGTRLTVV.

V usage is TRBV2 and J usage is TRBJ2-7; TRBD1 is a possible D gene (6 bases). Germline V CDR1 and CDR2: SNHLY, FYNNEI. Deletions cut 6 bases from V and 1 base from J, with 10 bases between. The CDR3 loop spans 13 amino acids. The CDR3 DNA is TGTGCCAGCAGGCTAACAGGGTCCTACGAGCAGTACTTC. It yields the protein CASRLTGSYEQYF.

The chain has TRBV29-1 and TRBJ1-1; D is ambiguous. Germline V CDR1 and CDR2: SQVTM, ANQGSEA. There are 12 residues in the CDR3. V was trimmed by 7 bases and J by 3 bases, leaving 12 bases between them. The CDR3 DNA is TGCAGCGCTGGATCGATTTACACTGAAGCTTTCTTT. This sequence encodes CSAGSIYTEAFF.

The chain recombines TRBV6-1 with TRBJ2-7; D uncertain. CDR1 is MNHNS and CDR2 is SASEGT in the germline V gene. V was trimmed by 6 bases and J by 2 bases, leaving 11 bases between them. This CDR3 is built from 13 residues. The CDR3 here is CASRAAQAYEQYF. The CDR3, as DNA: TGTGCCAGCAGGGCGGCCCAGGCCTACGAGCAGTACTTC.

This sequence joins TRBV30 and TRBJ1-1; 7 nucleotides agree with TRBD1. The trim removed 0 bases at V and 6 bases at J, leaving 10 bases unmatched. This CDR3 has 15 residues. Germline assignment: CDR1 GTSNPN and CDR2 SVGIG (reference sequence). CDR3 sequence reads: CAWSVLSTGKAEAFF. The CDR3 DNA reads as TGTGCCTGGAGTGTACTCTCGACAGGGAAGGCTGAAGCTTTCTTT.

CDR3 residues: CASRAGGTANYGYTF. The CDR3 bases are TGTGCCAGTAGGGCCGGGGGGACCGCTAACTATGGCTACACCTTC. The rearrangement links TRBV19 to TRBJ1-2; possible D gene TRBD1, 5 bases. The CDR3 spans 15 residues. Germline V lookup: CDR1 LNHDA, CDR2 SQIVND (reference sequence). The germline V and J ends were trimmed by 6 bases and 0 bases, with 14 bases remaining between them.